The 24 T cell receptor beta chains in this list originate from one sample, sequenced in a study of post-analysis software for immune sequencing data. No cognate antigen is known for these TCRs. Notes on the study in general: Relative to controls, patients had roughly five TRBV segments at higher frequency, with TRBV5-6, TRBV5-1 and TRBV20-1 among these.

Incorporated into the TCR beta cDNA libraries were unique molecular identifiers, which served to reduce PCR and sequencing biases. Each CDR3 protein is one row after TCRdb ran MiXCR on the PCR reads. This table has 450,000 to 650,000 distinct CDR3 sequences, roughly 46% appearing once. The sequencing sample was made of blood. The receptors stem from a girl between 5 and 17 years old with multiple sclerosis.

V is TRBV20-1 and J is TRBJ1-5, with 9 bases that match TRBD1. CDR1 and CDR2 (germline): DFQATT, SNEGSKA (reference sequence). This CDR3 has 16 amino acids. J lost 5 bases, V lost 6 bases, and 14 bases had no gene match. In nucleotides, the CDR3 is TGCAGTGCCAAAAGCTTCCGGGACAGGGCCGATCAGCCCCAGCATTTT. Amino acids: CSAKSFRDRADQPQHF.

This clonotype was counted a few times. This chain connects TRBV5-1 to TRBJ2-7; unclear D gene. V lost 8 bases, J lost 3 bases, and 9 bases lay in between. The CDR3 covers 11 residues. From germline, CDR1 is SGHRS and CDR2 YFSETQ. The CDR3 region has the DNA TGCGCCAGTCGAGAAGACTACGAGCAGTACTTC. Amino acids: CASREDYEQYF.

This rearrangement joins TRBV24-1 to TRBJ2-3; D is possibly TRBD2 (5 bases). V lost 3 bases and J lost 4, with 10 bases in between. The CDR3 totals 14 residues. The germline gives CDR1 KGHDR, CDR2 SFDVKD. DNA of the CDR3: TGTGCCACCAGTGATCCCAAGGAGGCAGATACGCAGTATTTT. This encodes CATSDPKEADTQYF.

This chain connects TRBV5-1 to TRBJ2-1; TRBD1 or TRBD2 may be the D gene (5 bases each). The germline V gene encodes CDR1 SGHRS and CDR2 YFSETQ. The CDR3 consists of 14 residues. Trimming removed 3 bases at V and 10 bases at J, with 17 bases between. The CDR3 DNA reads as TGCGCCAGCAGCTGGGACCCGGGGTATTCCGAGCAGTTCTTC. Protein product: CASSWDPGYSEQFF.

The J gene is TRBJ1-4, the V gene TRBV12-3 or TRBV12-4; TRBD1 might be the D (5 bases). The CDR3 extends over 15 amino acids. V gave up 6 bases and J gave up 0 bases, with 11 bases separating them. The CDR3 sequence is CASRWDRATNEKLFF. The CDR3 DNA reads as TGTGCCAGCAGGTGGGACCGAGCAACTAATGAAAAACTGTTTTTT.

V gene TRBV11-2 combines with J gene TRBJ2-7; maybe TRBD2 (5 bases). This CDR3 has 16 amino acids. Germline V gene data show CDR1 as SGHAT and CDR2 as FQNNGV. The V and J ends lost 1 base and 2 bases respectively, with 15 bases between them. The CDR3 protein is CASSLVSRGGTYEQYF. CDR3 in DNA: TGTGCCAGCAGCTTAGTTAGTCGGGGTGGAACCTACGAGCAGTACTTC.

The chain uses TRBV29-1 and TRBJ2-7; either TRBD1 or TRBD2 may supply D (5 bases each). Trimming stripped 3 bases from V and 2 bases from J, with 17 bases between. Per germline, CDR1 SQVTM and CDR2 ANQGSEA. This CDR3 has 15 amino acids. The CDR3 DNA is TGCAGCGTTGAGGGGACCGAGGACGCGGCCTACGAGCAGTACTTC. Protein sequence: CSVEGTEDAAYEQYF.

V gene TRBV5-1 combines with J gene TRBJ2-7; TRBD1 might be the D (5 bases). Germline CDR1 reads SGHRS; CDR2 reads YFSETQ. The V and J ends lost 4 bases and 0 bases respectively, with 14 bases between them. CDR3 size: 15 residues. This CDR3 reads CASSPARQSSYEQYF. CDR3 nucleotides: TGCGCCAGCAGCCCGGCGAGACAGAGCTCCTACGAGCAGTACTTC.

The chain carries TRBV5-1 and TRBJ2-1, with 8 bases fitting TRBD2. Per the germline V gene, CDR1 is SGHRS and CDR2 is YFSETQ. V dropped 2 bases and J dropped 5; count of bases not matched to a gene: 6. The CDR3 contains 15 residues. For the CDR3, the DNA is TGCGCCAGCAGCTTTGGGGCGGGAGGCAACAATGAGCAGTTCTTC. Amino acid sequence: CASSFGAGGNNEQFF.

Turning to this clonotype: Its ends do not fully match the called genes, so a read error is possible. This sequence joins TRBV6-1 and TRBJ2-1, with a tentative D call TRBD2 (6 bases). This CDR3 has 15 amino acids. The germline gives CDR1 MNHNS, CDR2 SASEGT. The chain's CDR3 is CASSQLGLSYNEQFF. CDR3 DNA: TGCGCCAGCAGCCAGCTGGGACTCTCCTACAATGAGCAGTTCTTC.

The genes are TRBV5-1 and TRBJ2-7; TRBD1 matches at 8 bases. This CDR3 is built from 12 residues. The germline gives CDR1 SGHRS, CDR2 YFSETQ. V lost 7 bases to trimming and J lost 6 bases; unmatched junction nucleotides: 6. DNA for the CDR3: TGCGCCAGCCGACAGGGGATTAGCGAGCAGTACTTC. As protein: CASRQGISEQYF. Drawing the rest from reference TRBV5-1 and TRBJ2-7, the complete variable domain is KAGVTQTPRYLIKTRGQQVTLSCSPISGHRSVSWYQQTPGQGLQFLFEYFSETQRNKGNFPGRFSGRQFSNSRSEMNVSTLELGDSALYLCASRQGISEQYFGPGTRLTVT.

The chain is built from TRBV12-3 or TRBV12-4 and TRBJ2-1; 9 nucleotides agree with TRBD2. The CDR3 contains 15 residues. With 6 bases clipped from V and 3 bases from J, the junction kept 6 bases outside the gene matches. The CDR3 here is CASSRGGGIYNEQFF. The CDR3 bases are TGTGCCAGCAGCCGCGGGGGGGGAATCTACAATGAGCAGTTCTTC.

This clonotype occurred a few times. This chain links TRBV5-1 with TRBJ1-2, with 7 positions matching TRBD1. The CDR3 runs to 14 residues. With V trimmed by 4 bases and J by 4 bases, 7 bases remained unmatched. CDR1 and CDR2 (germline): SGHRS, YFSETQ. The DNA for the CDR3 is TGCGCCAGCAGCAATGGACAGGCGAGCTATGGCTACACCTTC. This sequence encodes CASSNGQASYGYTF.

This clonotype was counted only a few times. The chain uses TRBV29-1 and TRBJ2-5; no clear D gene. CDR1 and CDR2 (germline): SQVTM, ANQGSEA. Trimming left V 3 bases short and J 3 bases short, with 2 bases between. CDR3 length: 10 residues. CDR3 region: CSVDEETQYF. The CDR3 DNA is TGCAGCGTTGACGAAGAGACCCAGTACTTC.

The gene calls are TRBV2 and TRBJ2-1, with D tentatively TRBD2 (7 bases). Germline-derived CDR1 and CDR2 are SNHLY and FYNNEI. The V end lost 7 bases, the J end lost 8 bases, and 30 bases lay between the germline ends. The CDR3 is made up of 18 amino acids. The DNA of the CDR3 is TGTGCCAGCAATGGAAGATGGGGCGGGGGCTTCGCGATAGATGAGCAGTTCTTC. Its translation is CASNGRWGGGFAIDEQFF.

The CDR3 nucleotides are TGCAGCGCCCAGGGGTTAGGGGAGACCCAGTACTTC. Amino acids: CSAQGLGETQYF. The chain is built from TRBV20-1 and TRBJ2-5; D is possibly TRBD1 (6 bases). This CDR3 is 12 amino acids long. The germline V gene encodes CDR1 DFQATT and CDR2 SNEGSKA (reference sequence).

This clonotype has just a few counts. The chain employs TRBV7-3 and TRBJ1-1; the match to TRBD1 covers 7 bases. V was pared by 2 bases and J by 4 bases, with 7 bases of the junction left unmatched. The CDR3 totals 15 residues. The germline gives CDR1 SGHTA, CDR2 FQGTGA. CDR3 amino acids: CASSLAPGQITEAFF. The CDR3 DNA is TGTGCCAGCAGCTTAGCGCCGGGACAGATCACTGAAGCTTTCTTT. Complete variable domain (other parts from reference TRBV7-3 and TRBJ1-1): GAGVSQTPSNKVTEKGKYVELRCDPISGHTALYWYRQSLGQGPEFLIYFQGTGAADDSGLPNDRFFAVRPEGSVSTLKIQRTERGDSAVYLCASSLAPGQITEAFFGQGTRLTVV.

The J gene is TRBJ1-1, the V gene TRBV15; 12 bases are a match to TRBD1. V dropped 5 bases and J dropped 8; count of bases not matched to a gene: 6. The germline V gene encodes CDR1 LNHNV and CDR2 YYDKDF (reference sequence). The CDR3 runs to 14 residues. CDR3 nucleotide sequence: TGTGCCACCAGCTCAGGGACAGGGGGCGCGGAAGCTTTCTTT. Amino acid sequence: CATSSGTGGAEAFF.

CDR3 region: CSFWRGGQETQYF. Here the CDR3 DNA reads TGCAGTTTCTGGCGGGGGGGCCAAGAGACCCAGTACTTC. The rearrangement uses TRBV20-1 and TRBJ2-5; 9 positions agree with TRBD2. The germline gives CDR1 DFQATT, CDR2 SNEGSKA (reference sequence). The CDR3 is made up of 13 amino acids. With V trimmed by 8 bases and J by 1 base, 5 bases remained unmatched.

The V and J genes are TRBV7-2 and TRBJ2-7; D unclear. Per the germline V gene, CDR1 is SGHTA and CDR2 is FQGNSA. This CDR3 contains 14 residues. Trimming took off 0 bases at V and 0 bases at J, with 6 bases between the two ends. CDR3 sequence: CASSLAHSSYEQYF. The CDR3 DNA is TGTGCCAGCAGCTTAGCGCACAGCTCCTACGAGCAGTACTTC.

The chain is built from TRBV11-2 and TRBJ1-5; possibly TRBD1 for D (6 bases). V was shortened by 5 bases and J by 6 bases, with 14 bases between the two germline ends. CDR3 length equals 14 residues. CDR1 and CDR2 from the germline V gene are SGHAT and FQNNGV. The DNA for the CDR3 is TGTGCCAGCAGCGTCGGGGGGCTGGGTCAGCCCCAGCATTTT. It codes for CASSVGGLGQPQHF.

This clonotype was recorded only once. This sequence joins TRBV20-1 and TRBJ2-5; D unresolved. CDR3 size: 12 residues. Germline values: CDR1 DFQATT, CDR2 SNEGSKA (reference sequence). Trimming stripped 1 base from V and 3 bases from J, with 6 bases between. As DNA, the CDR3 is TGCAGTGCTAGAGGGGCAGAAGAGACCCAGTACTTC. It encodes CSARGAEETQYF.

The V and J genes are TRBV20-1 and TRBJ2-5, with 10 positions matching TRBD2. The CDR3 runs to 15 residues. Per the germline V gene, CDR1 is DFQATT and CDR2 is SNEGSKA (reference sequence). J lost 2 bases, V lost 5 bases, and 8 bases had no gene match. The CDR3 DNA reads as TGCAGTGCTCCTAGCGGGGGCTCTCTACAAGAGACCCAGTACTTC. Translation: CSAPSGGSLQETQYF.

The chain couples TRBV12-3 or TRBV12-4 to TRBJ2-7; tentative D call: TRBD1 (7 bases). This CDR3 has 14 amino acids. Trimming pared 1 base from V and 5 bases from J, leaving 12 bases between. CDR3 amino acids: CASSLVGGGNEQYF. DNA of the CDR3: TGTGCCAGCAGTTTAGTAGGGGGCGGGAACGAGCAGTACTTC.